The sequence of this T cell receptor (beta chain) was determined in a study of T cell repertoires in cytomegalovirus infection. Across the study: Public TCR beta signature analysis indicated the presence of both CMV infection and matching HLA type.

Points from the study as a whole: What dominated the ex vivo response were HLA-C-restricted CMV-specific TCR beta clonotypes.

Concerning this clonotype itself: Its specificity is unknown.

TCRdb fed the reads into MiXCR, producing one record per CDR3 protein. The data show about 490,000 distinct CDR3 sequences, about 25% seen once. The CDR3 is made up of 15 amino acids. V was pared by 5 bases and J by 2 bases, with 5 bases of the junction left unmatched. The TCR comes from a human donor in good health (CMV status not recorded). Some clones in this sample may be carry-over from other donors' samples. The chain links TRBV12-3 or TRBV12-4 to TRBJ2-7, with TRBD2 matching 11 bases. Specimen: PBMCs. CDR3 DNA sequence: TGTGCCAGCAGTCACATAGCGGGAGGGCCCTACGAGCAGTACTTC. It codes for CASSHIAGGPYEQYF.